The T cell receptor (beta chain) under discussion was sequenced for a study of shared clonotypes between healthy human individuals. This CDR3 has 15 amino acids. V lost 1 base and J lost 1, with 10 bases in between. Per germline, CDR1 SGHNT and CDR2 YENEEA. Deep was the level used in running the assay. Measured with immunoSEQ multiplex PCR; TCRdb has only the in-frame clones, and not every one. The sample holds about 490,000 clones, about 82% seen once. This TCR derives from a woman between 35 and 50 years old in good health. Some clones in this sample may be carry-over from other donors' samples. Sequencing used PBMCs. The chain employs TRBV11-3 and TRBJ2-5, with D possibly being TRBD2 (5 bases). This chain's CDR3 is CASSLVAGPQETQYF. CDR3 coding DNA: TGTGCCAGCAGCTTAGTGGCGGGCCCCCAAGAGACCCAGTACTTC.